This passage covers 7 T cell receptor beta chains from one sample sequenced in a study of T cell clonality in common variable immunodeficiency. The study, taken as a whole, reports: Common variable immunodeficiency TCR beta sequences reportedly had fewer deletions and N-nucleotide insertions.

These receptors' targets are unknown. Using immunoSEQ multiplex PCR, the repertoire was profiled, and TCRdb retains in-frame clones only, with some absent. The specimen has approximately 28,000 clones, none found just once. The sequenced sample was peripheral blood mononuclear cells. Every receptor here comes from a human donor with common variable immunodeficiency.

This clone has a count of ten or more. The read terminates 3 residues ahead of where the CDR3 ends, so the germline J gene completes it. The chain is built from TRBV2 and TRBJ2-3, with 8 bases identical to TRBD2. The CDR3 is 12 residues long. J gave up 7 bases and V 8 bases, and 5 bases lay outside the gene matches. Germline CDR1 reads SNHLY; CDR2 reads FYNNEI. The CDR3 bases that were read are TGTGCCAGCCTCGGGGGGGGATATACG. It encodes CASLGGGYT. The full CDR3 sequence reads CASLGGGYTQYF.

This clone was seen many times. The CDR3 end falls 3 residues outside the read, so it is completed with the germline J gene. This chain joins TRBV10-1 and TRBJ1-1, with D unresolved. Germline CDR1 and CDR2: WNHNN and SYGVQD (reference sequence). Trimming took off 3 bases at V and 1 base at J, with 9 bases between the two ends. The length of the CDR3 is 14 residues. CDR3 DNA, as far as it was read: TGCGCCAGCAGTGACCACAGCCCGAACACTGAA. This translates into CASSDHSPNTE. The CDR3 in its entirety is CASSDHSPNTEAFF.

This clone was found many times. The DNA ends 3 residues before the CDR3 does, and the rest of the CDR3 is filled in from the germline J gene. The rearrangement uses TRBV5-1 and TRBJ2-1, with 10 bases aligning to TRBD2. CDR1 and CDR2 (germline): SGHRS, YFSETQ. CDR3 length: 17 amino acids. The J segment lost 7 bases and the V segment lost 4 bases, leaving 14 bases of the junction unmatched. CDR3 region: CASSPSGTSVNTNEQFF. The sequenced part of the CDR3 DNA is TGCGCCAGCAGCCCAAGCGGGACTAGCGTGAATACGAATGAG.

In its sample, this clone was seen many times. The CDR3 bases that were read are TGTGCCAGCAGACAGCGGACTAGCGGGAGGGCCGGTGAGACC. As protein: CASRQRTSGRAGET. The whole CDR3 protein reads CASRQRTSGRAGETQYF. The chain recombines TRBV2 with TRBJ2-5, with 15 bases identical to TRBD2. The DNA ends 3 residues before the CDR3 does, and the rest of the CDR3 is filled in from the germline J gene. Germline CDR1 and CDR2: SNHLY and FYNNEI. The ends lost 6 bases at V and 5 bases at J; junction bases unmatched: 10. The CDR3 is 17 amino acids.

The table lists this clone with many counts. The read finishes 3 residues shy of the CDR3 end, and the germline J gene is used to complete it. V usage is TRBV19 and J usage is TRBJ1-1; 9 bases are a match to TRBD1. Trimming at V came to 1 base and at J to 0 bases, leaving 6 bases not matched to a gene. The CDR3 totals 17 residues. Germline V gene data show CDR1 as LNHDA and CDR2 as SQIVND (reference sequence). The CDR3 region is CASSIAQGAVVNTEAFF. The part of the CDR3 DNA that was read is TGTGCCAGTAGTATAGCACAGGGGGCAGTGGTGAACACTGAA.

This clone appeared many times. The sequenced fragment ends 3 residues before the CDR3 boundary, so the rest is inferred from the germline J gene. This chain links TRBV29-1 with TRBJ2-2; 7 nucleotides agree with TRBD1. This CDR3 contains 15 residues. J lost 0 bases, V lost 5 bases, and 6 bases had no gene match. The germline V gene has CDR1 SQVTM and CDR2 ANQGSEA. CDR3 DNA (partial): TGCAGCGTTCACCGGACAGGTTCGAACACCGGGGAG. As protein: CSVHRTGSNTGE. The CDR3 as a whole reads CSVHRTGSNTGELFF.

The covered CDR3 bases are TGTGCCAGCAGCTTAGATCGACTAGGTAATGAG. Amino acids: CASSLDRLGNE. The complete CDR3 sequence is CASSLDRLGNEQFF. This chain links TRBV11-2 with TRBJ2-1, with D possibly being TRBD2 (6 bases). The read stops 3 residues short of the end of the CDR3; the missing end is completed from the germline J gene. The germline CDR1 and CDR2 sequences are SGHAT and FQNNGV. Trimming took off 0 bases at V and 7 bases at J, with 10 bases between the two ends. The CDR3 is 14 residues long.